This is a list of T cell receptor beta chains from one sample in a study of regulatory T cells in long-lasting Graves disease. TCRdb recomputed calls from the multiplex PCR reads with MiXCR, one row per CDR3 protein. The sample records a few hundred thousand distinct CDR3 sequences, roughly 24% being singletons. The sample in question was peripheral blood mononuclear cells (PBMCs), obtained when the disease was refractory, from a patient treated with antithyroid drugs. The receptors were gathered from a woman in her 40s with Graves disease. Both conserved end residues are part of each CDR3. D genes are given only for firm matches.

D	J	V	CDR3
NA	TRBJ2-7	TRBV19	CASRPSTSSYEQYF
TRBD2	TRBJ2-7	TRBV19	CASSSSSSGTYEQYF
TRBD2	TRBJ2-5	TRBV20-1	CSASEAGVETQYF
TRBD1	TRBJ2-5	TRBV3-1	CASSQYDRGRTQETQYF
NA	TRBJ2-7	TRBV20-1	CSAREPGTYEQYF
NA	TRBJ1-4	TRBV5-1	CASSLLGQGTNEKLFF
TRBD2	TRBJ2-7	TRBV11-2	CASSLLLGLGPHEQYF
TRBD1	TRBJ1-1	TRBV11-2	CASSLRGQTEAFF
NA	TRBJ2-7	TRBV7-9	CASSGPGPAAYEQYF
NA	TRBJ2-7	TRBV11-2	CASSLVVSYEQYF
NA	TRBJ1-1	TRBV28	CASSPDTTEAFF
TRBD2	TRBJ2-7	TRBV27	CASSFTGWGTSRYAQYF
TRBD1	TRBJ2-2	TRBV5-1	CASSLKSGQPNTGELFF
TRBD1	TRBJ1-2	TRBV19	CASSTGQATNYGYTF
NA	TRBJ2-5	TRBV6-1	CASSEMATGHF
NA	TRBJ1-6	TRBV7-9	CASSPAAASDSPLHF
NA	TRBJ1-6	TRBV25-1	CASSQGDVVRSPLHF
NA	TRBJ1-1	TRBV28	CASCTGSLNTEAFF
NA	TRBJ1-2	TRBV28	CASSWTRGYTF
NA	TRBJ2-6	TRBV7-9	CARSLHPWRTGANVLTF
NA	TRBJ2-7	TRBV2	CASRAGHLTGFTPSYEQYF
NA	TRBJ2-6	TRBV2	CAIRPEANVLTF
NA	TRBJ1-6	TRBV19	CASSSRLVNNSPLHF